One sample yielded the 23 T cell receptor beta chains listed below, sequenced in a study of cytomegalovirus exposure and HLA in healthy donors. Use of 60 Vbeta and 13 Jbeta primers characterized the PCR. Repertoires were generated with immunoSEQ multiplex PCR, while TCRdb's copy carries only in-frame clones and drops some. The sample lists about 140,000 clones, 75% to 80% seen once, with approximately 4% in the top ten. Sequenced input: PBMCs. The source of these receptors is a man in his late teens or twenties in good health and CMV-seronegative.

The rearrangement uses TRBV6-6 and TRBJ2-7, with 7 bases that match TRBD2. From germline, CDR1 is MNHNY and CDR2 SVGAGI (reference sequence). V dropped 6 bases and J dropped 3; count of bases not matched to a gene: 14. The CDR3 is 16 amino acids. DNA of the CDR3: TGTGCCAGCAGGTCTTTCAGGGCGGGAGCCCTCTACGAGCAGTACTTC. Translated: CASRSFRAGALYEQYF.

The chain combines TRBV7-2 with TRBJ2-6; a possible D gene is TRBD1 (5 bases). Trimming cost V 3 bases and J 2 bases, with 8 bases left between them. The CDR3 extends over 15 amino acids. Per the germline V gene, CDR1 is SGHTA and CDR2 is FQGNSA. The DNA for the CDR3 is TGTGCCAGCAGCTTGCAGGGTCCTGGGGCCAACGTCCTGACTTTC. Protein: CASSLQGPGANVLTF.

This clone was detected only once. The J gene is TRBJ2-5, the V gene TRBV2; the D is unclear. Trimming left V 1 base short and J 0 bases short, with 6 bases between. This CDR3 comprises 14 residues. Per germline, CDR1 SNHLY and CDR2 FYNNEI. This CDR3 is CASSEDSYQETQYF. The CDR3 DNA reads as TGTGCCAGCAGTGAAGACAGTTACCAAGAGACCCAGTACTTC.

This sequence joins TRBV15 and TRBJ2-1; 7 nucleotides agree with TRBD2. This CDR3 contains 15 residues. The trim removed 4 bases at V and 2 bases at J, leaving 5 bases unmatched. The germline V gene has CDR1 LNHNV and CDR2 YYDKDF (reference sequence). The CDR3, as DNA: TGTGCCACCAGCATGGGAAGCGGGGCCTACAATGAGCAGTTCTTC. It codes for CATSMGSGAYNEQFF.

The chain is built from TRBV2 and TRBJ2-7; D not certain. V was shortened by 6 bases and J by 7 bases, with 13 bases between the two germline ends. Germline V CDR1 and CDR2: SNHLY, FYNNEI. This CDR3 has 12 residues. The CDR3 DNA sequence: TGTGCCAGCAGCACCCCCCCCGCGGAGCAGTACTTC. Protein sequence: CASSTPPAEQYF. The variable domain in full, completed from reference TRBV2 and TRBJ2-7, reads EPEVTQTPSHQVTQMGQEVILRCVPISNHLYFYWYRQILGQKVEFLVSFYNNEISEKSEIFDDQFSVERPDGSNFTLKIRSTKLEDSAMYFCASSTPPAEQYFGPGTRLTVT.

The chain has TRBV29-1 and TRBJ2-1; 11 bases align to TRBD2. J was trimmed by 8 bases and V by 7 bases; bases with no gene match: 13. This CDR3 spans 15 amino acids. In germline, CDR1 is SQVTM, CDR2 ANQGSEA. This chain's CDR3 is CSAFGSGRATDEQFF. In DNA, the CDR3 is TGCAGCGCCTTTGGTAGCGGGAGGGCCACGGATGAGCAGTTCTTC.

The chain has TRBV6-4 and TRBJ2-7; the D gene is possibly TRBD2 (7 bases). The V gene's germline CDR1 is MRHNA and CDR2 SNTAGT. Trimming pared 3 bases from V and 6 bases from J, leaving 18 bases between. The CDR3 loop spans 15 amino acids. The DNA for the CDR3 is TGTGCCAGCAGTGAAATGGGGGGGCCCGAGAGCGAGCAGTACTTC. Translating gives CASSEMGGPESEQYF.

The J gene is TRBJ1-2, the V gene TRBV25-1; a weak D match, TRBD1 (5 bases). V was cut by 4 bases and J by 4 bases, with 10 bases left in between. CDR3 length: 13 residues. Germline CDR1 and CDR2: MGHDK and SYGVNS. The CDR3 sequence: CASSAAGLYGYTF. The CDR3 nucleotides read TGTGCCAGCAGTGCAGCGGGGCTCTATGGCTACACCTTC.

This sequence joins TRBV9 and TRBJ2-3; D is perhaps TRBD2 (6 bases). Germline values: CDR1 SGDLS, CDR2 YYNGEE. The CDR3 is 14 amino acids. V was clipped by 0 bases and J by 8 bases, with 13 bases between them. This chain's CDR3 is CASSVGGTHGTQYF. The CDR3 bases are TGTGCCAGCAGCGTAGGAGGGACTCACGGTACGCAGTATTTT.

V and J are TRBV9 and TRBJ1-2; 9 bases are a match to TRBD1. J was trimmed by 0 bases and V by 3 bases; bases with no gene match: 9. Germline V CDR1 and CDR2: SGDLS, YYNGEE. The CDR3 is 17 residues long. The CDR3 reads CASSARGQGRSNYGYTF. The CDR3 nucleotides are TGTGCCAGCAGCGCGAGAGGACAGGGGCGATCTAACTATGGCTACACCTTC.

This chain joins TRBV28 and TRBJ1-2; 8 bases are a match to TRBD1. J was trimmed by 8 bases and V by 5 bases; bases with no gene match: 10. The CDR3 covers 14 residues. Germline-derived CDR1 and CDR2 are MDHEN and SYDVKM. The CDR3 spells CASSIGQGIRGYTF. The CDR3 DNA reads TGTGCCAGCAGTATCGGACAGGGTATCCGCGGCTACACCTTC.

This clone appeared a single time. The chain recombines TRBV30 with TRBJ1-2, with D tentatively TRBD1 (5 bases). V was shortened by 0 bases and J by 4 bases, with 15 bases between the two germline ends. The CDR3 extends over 15 amino acids. CDR1 GTSNPN and CDR2 SVGIG come from the germline V gene (reference sequence). DNA of the CDR3: TGTGCCTGGAGTGTACGGTCCGGCAGGGCCTATGGCTACACCTTC. Encoded protein: CAWSVRSGRAYGYTF.

The chain links TRBV16 to TRBJ2-1; 9 bases are shared with TRBD2. The CDR3 covers 16 residues. V shed 0 bases, J shed 3 bases, and the junction held 3 bases outside the gene matches. From germline, CDR1 is KGHSY and CDR2 FQNENV. CDR3 DNA: TGTGCCAGCAGCCAATCGTTAGCGGGGGACTACAATGAGCAGTTCTTC. Protein: CASSQSLAGDYNEQFF.

CDR3 sequence reads: CASSFRDRGYEQYF. Written as DNA, the CDR3 is TGTGCCAGCAGCTTCCGGGACAGGGGCTACGAGCAGTACTTC. This rearrangement joins TRBV7-8 to TRBJ2-7, with TRBD1 matching 10 bases. Germline V gene data show CDR1 as SGHVS and CDR2 as FQNEAQ. Germline trimming cut 3 bases from V and 3 bases from J; bases unmatched to any gene: 2. This CDR3 spans 14 amino acids.

DNA of the CDR3: TGTGCCAGTCGACCCAGGGGCAGGCACGAGCAGTACTTC. Its protein is CASRPRGRHEQYF. The rearrangement joins TRBV2 to TRBJ2-7, with a weak D call TRBD1 (6 bases). Germline loops: CDR1 SNHLY, CDR2 FYNNEI. V gave up 9 bases and J gave up 5 bases, with 17 bases separating them. The CDR3 length is 13 residues. Combining the CDR3 with reference TRBV2 and TRBJ2-7 gives the whole variable domain EPEVTQTPSHQVTQMGQEVILRCVPISNHLYFYWYRQILGQKVEFLVSFYNNEISEKSEIFDDQFSVERPDGSNFTLKIRSTKLEDSAMYFCASRPRGRHEQYFGPGTRLTVT.

Here the CDR3 DNA reads TGTGCCAGTAGTATGCAAGGCAGGGGGCTCAACTATGGCTACACCTTC. It translates to CASSMQGRGLNYGYTF. The rearrangement uses TRBV19 and TRBJ1-2, with 8 bases that match TRBD1. The CDR3 loop spans 16 amino acids. The junction had 8 bases not matched to a gene; V was cut back by 3 bases and J by 2 bases. Germline V gene data show CDR1 as LNHDA and CDR2 as SQIVND (reference sequence).

This clone was counted a few times. This CDR3 reads CASSYVSLAGGQGQFF. DNA for the CDR3: TGTGCCAGCAGTTACGTTTCACTAGCGGGGGGGCAGGGGCAGTTCTTC. This sequence joins TRBV6-5 and TRBJ2-1; 13 nucleotides match TRBD2. The ends lost 2 bases at V and 12 bases at J; junction bases unmatched: 10. The CDR3 runs to 16 residues. The germline CDR1 and CDR2 sequences are MNHEY and SVGAGI.

This clone appeared a few times. V usage is TRBV5-1 and J usage is TRBJ1-5; D might be TRBD1 (5 bases). The V end lost 1 base, the J end lost 1 base, and 9 bases lay between the germline ends. Germline values: CDR1 SGHRS, CDR2 YFSETQ. This CDR3 has 15 residues. The CDR3, as DNA: TGCGCCAGCAGCTTGTTTTCAGGGAGCAATCAGCCCCAGCATTTT. It translates to CASSLFSGSNQPQHF.

The chain is built from TRBV11-2 and TRBJ2-1, with TRBD1 identical over 7 bases. Germline lookup yields CDR1 SGHAT and CDR2 FQNNGV. With V trimmed by 3 bases and J by 4 bases, 9 bases remained unmatched. The CDR3 has 16 amino acids. This chain's CDR3 is CASSFTTGQIYNEQFF. The CDR3 DNA reads as TGTGCCAGCAGCTTCACTACGGGACAGATTTACAATGAGCAGTTCTTC. The whole variable domain, remainder taken from reference TRBV11-2 and TRBJ2-1, is EAGVAQSPRYKIIEKRQSVAFWCNPISGHATLYWYQQILGQGPKLLIQFQNNGVVDDSQLPKDRFSAERLKGVDSTLKIQPAKLEDSAVYLCASSFTTGQIYNEQFFGPGTRLTVL.

In this sample, this clone turned up a few times. The chain uses TRBV4-2 and TRBJ2-3, with TRBD2 matching over 15 bases. Germline V lookup: CDR1 LGHNA, CDR2 YNFKEQ. The CDR3 has 16 amino acids. V was clipped by 1 base and J by 4 bases; unmatched bases: 0. Written as DNA, the CDR3 is TGTGCCAGCAGCCAAGGGACTAGCGGGGGGGCAGATACGCAGTATTTT. Protein sequence: CASSQGTSGGADTQYF.

This clone showed up just a few times. The V and J genes are TRBV27 and TRBJ2-5; tentative D call: TRBD2 (8 bases). Matching the DNA end better, TRBJ2-7 makes the J call doubtful. The V gene's germline CDR1 is MNHEY and CDR2 SMNVEV (reference sequence). The CDR3 is 16 residues long. The DNA for the CDR3 is TGTGCCAGCGGCGGGGACAGAGCGGGGGACTCCTACGAGCAGTACTTC. Amino acids: CASGGDRAGDSYEQYF.

This chain joins TRBV11-1 and TRBJ1-1; TRBD1 matches 7 bases. The germline CDR1 and CDR2 sequences are SGHAT and FQDESV (reference sequence). Trimming at V came to 5 bases and at J to 0 bases, leaving 3 bases not matched to a gene. The CDR3 totals 14 residues. The CDR3, as DNA: TGTGCCAGCAGCCACAGGGGTTTGAACACTGAAGCTTTCTTT. Protein sequence: CASSHRGLNTEAFF.

The CDR3 protein is CASTRTAYGYTF. CDR3 DNA: TGTGCCAGTACTCGGACAGCCTATGGCTACACCTTC. The chain employs TRBV19 and TRBJ1-2; D perhaps matches TRBD1 (6 bases). Germline CDR1 LNHDA, CDR2 SQIVND (reference sequence). This CDR3 spans 12 amino acids. V shed 7 bases and J shed 4 bases, with 10 bases lying between them.